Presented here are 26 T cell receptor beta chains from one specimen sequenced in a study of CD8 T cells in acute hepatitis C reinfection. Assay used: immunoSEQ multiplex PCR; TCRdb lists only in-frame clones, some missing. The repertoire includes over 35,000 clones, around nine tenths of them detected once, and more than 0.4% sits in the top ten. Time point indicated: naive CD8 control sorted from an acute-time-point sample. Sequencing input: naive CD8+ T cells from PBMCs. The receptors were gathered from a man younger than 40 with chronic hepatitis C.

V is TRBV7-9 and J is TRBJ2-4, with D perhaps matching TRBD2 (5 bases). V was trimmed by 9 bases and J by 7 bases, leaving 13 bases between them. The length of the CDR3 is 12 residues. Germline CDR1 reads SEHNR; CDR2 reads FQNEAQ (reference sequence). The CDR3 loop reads CASDYPENIQYF. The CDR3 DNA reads TGTGCCAGTGACTACCCAGAGAACATTCAGTACTTC.

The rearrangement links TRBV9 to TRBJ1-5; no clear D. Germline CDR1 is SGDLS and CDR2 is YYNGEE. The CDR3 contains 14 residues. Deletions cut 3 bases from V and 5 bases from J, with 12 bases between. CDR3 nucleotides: TGTGCCAGCAGCGACGGACTTCCGGATCAGCCCCAGCATTTT. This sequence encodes CASSDGLPDQPQHF.

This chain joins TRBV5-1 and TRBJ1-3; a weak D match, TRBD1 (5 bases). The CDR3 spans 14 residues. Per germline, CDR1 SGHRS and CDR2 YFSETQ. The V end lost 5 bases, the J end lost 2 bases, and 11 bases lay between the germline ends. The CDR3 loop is CASRGEYAGNTIYF. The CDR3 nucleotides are TGCGCCAGCAGAGGGGAATACGCTGGAAACACCATATATTTT.

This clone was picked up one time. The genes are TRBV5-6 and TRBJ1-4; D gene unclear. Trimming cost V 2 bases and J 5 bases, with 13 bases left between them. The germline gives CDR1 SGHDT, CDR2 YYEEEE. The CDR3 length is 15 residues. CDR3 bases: TGTGCCAGCAGCTTTAAACCCGTCAGAAATGAAAAACTGTTTTTT. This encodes CASSFKPVRNEKLFF.

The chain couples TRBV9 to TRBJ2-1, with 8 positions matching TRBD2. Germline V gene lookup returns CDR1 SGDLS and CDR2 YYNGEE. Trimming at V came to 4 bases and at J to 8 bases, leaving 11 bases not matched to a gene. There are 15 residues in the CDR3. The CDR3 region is CASSPSGGGRDEQFF. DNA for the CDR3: TGTGCCAGCAGCCCGAGCGGGGGCGGACGGGATGAGCAGTTCTTC.

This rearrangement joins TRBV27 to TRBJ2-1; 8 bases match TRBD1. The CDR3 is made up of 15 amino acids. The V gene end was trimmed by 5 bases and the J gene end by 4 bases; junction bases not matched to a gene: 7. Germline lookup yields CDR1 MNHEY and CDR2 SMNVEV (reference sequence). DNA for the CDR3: TGTGCCAGCAGTCCGTCCTGGACAGGGTACAATGAGCAGTTCTTC. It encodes CASSPSWTGYNEQFF.

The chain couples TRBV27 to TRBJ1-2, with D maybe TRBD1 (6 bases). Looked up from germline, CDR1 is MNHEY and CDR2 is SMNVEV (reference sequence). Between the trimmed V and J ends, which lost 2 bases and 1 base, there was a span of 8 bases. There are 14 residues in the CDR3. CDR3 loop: CASSLKGVNYGYTF. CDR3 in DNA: TGTGCCAGCAGTTTAAAGGGGGTTAACTATGGCTACACCTTC.

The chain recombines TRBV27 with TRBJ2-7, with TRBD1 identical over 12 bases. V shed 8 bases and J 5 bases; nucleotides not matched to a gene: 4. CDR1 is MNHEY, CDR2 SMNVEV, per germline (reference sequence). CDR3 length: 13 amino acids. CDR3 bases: TGTGCCAGCCGGGACAGGGGGCGTGACGAGCAGTACTTC. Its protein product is CASRDRGRDEQYF.

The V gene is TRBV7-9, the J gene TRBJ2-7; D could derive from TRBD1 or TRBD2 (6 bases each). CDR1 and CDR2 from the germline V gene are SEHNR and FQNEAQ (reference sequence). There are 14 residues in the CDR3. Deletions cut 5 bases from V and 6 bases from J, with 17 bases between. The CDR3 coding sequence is TGTGCCAGCAGCACCGGGGGCTATAGTAGCGAGCAGTACTTC. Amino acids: CASSTGGYSSEQYF.

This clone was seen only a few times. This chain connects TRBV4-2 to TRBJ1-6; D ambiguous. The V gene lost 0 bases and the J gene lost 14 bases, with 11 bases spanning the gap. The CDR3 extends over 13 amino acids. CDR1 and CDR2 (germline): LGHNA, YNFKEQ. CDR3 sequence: CASSQEVIQALHF. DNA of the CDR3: TGTGCCAGCAGCCAAGAGGTAATTCAAGCCCTCCACTTT.

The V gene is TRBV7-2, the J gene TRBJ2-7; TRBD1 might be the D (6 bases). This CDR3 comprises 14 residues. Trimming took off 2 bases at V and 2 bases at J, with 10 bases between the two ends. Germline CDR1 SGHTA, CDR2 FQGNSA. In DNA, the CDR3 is TGTGCCAGCAGCTTATTTGGGGGCCCCTACGAGCAGTACTTC. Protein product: CASSLFGGPYEQYF.

The CDR3 nucleotides are TGTGCCAGCACCCTGGACGAAAGCCTCTACAATGAGCAGTTCTTC. As protein: CASTLDESLYNEQFF. The V gene is TRBV7-9, the J gene TRBJ2-1; no clear D gene. This CDR3 is built from 15 residues. In germline, CDR1 is SEHNR, CDR2 FQNEAQ (reference sequence). Between the trimmed V and J ends, which lost 7 bases and 3 bases, there was a span of 16 bases.

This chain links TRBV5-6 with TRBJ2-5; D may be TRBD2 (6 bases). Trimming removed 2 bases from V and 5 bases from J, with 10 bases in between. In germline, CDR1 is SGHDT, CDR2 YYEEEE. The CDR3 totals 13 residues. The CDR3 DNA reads TGTGCCAGCAGCTTACCGGGGGAGGAGACCCAGTACTTC. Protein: CASSLPGEETQYF.

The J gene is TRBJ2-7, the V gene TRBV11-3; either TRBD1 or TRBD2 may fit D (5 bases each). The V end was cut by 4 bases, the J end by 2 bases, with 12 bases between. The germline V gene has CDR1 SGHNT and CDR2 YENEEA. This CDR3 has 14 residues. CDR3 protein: CASSSGDGAYEQYF. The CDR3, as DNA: TGTGCCAGCAGCTCCGGGGACGGAGCCTACGAGCAGTACTTC.

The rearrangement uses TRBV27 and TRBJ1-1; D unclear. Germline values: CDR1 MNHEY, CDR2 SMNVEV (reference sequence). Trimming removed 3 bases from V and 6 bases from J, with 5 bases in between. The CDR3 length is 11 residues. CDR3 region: CASSFGPEAFF. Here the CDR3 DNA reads TGTGCCAGCAGTTTTGGACCTGAAGCTTTCTTT.

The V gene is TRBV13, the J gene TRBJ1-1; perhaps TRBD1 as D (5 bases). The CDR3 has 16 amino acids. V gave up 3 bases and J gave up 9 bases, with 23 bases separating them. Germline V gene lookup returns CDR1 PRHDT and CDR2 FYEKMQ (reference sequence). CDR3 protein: CASSFGPGTFEEKAFF. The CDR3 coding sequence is TGTGCCAGCAGCTTCGGCCCGGGGACCTTTGAAGAGAAAGCTTTCTTT.

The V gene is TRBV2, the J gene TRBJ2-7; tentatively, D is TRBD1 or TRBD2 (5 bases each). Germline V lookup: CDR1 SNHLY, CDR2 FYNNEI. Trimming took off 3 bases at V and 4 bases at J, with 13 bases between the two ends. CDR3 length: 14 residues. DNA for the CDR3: TGTGCCAGCAGTGATGGGACCTACGAGTACGAGCAGTACTTC. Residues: CASSDGTYEYEQYF. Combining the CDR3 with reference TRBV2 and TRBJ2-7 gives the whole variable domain EPEVTQTPSHQVTQMGQEVILRCVPISNHLYFYWYRQILGQKVEFLVSFYNNEISEKSEIFDDQFSVERPDGSNFTLKIRSTKLEDSAMYFCASSDGTYEYEQYFGPGTRLTVT.

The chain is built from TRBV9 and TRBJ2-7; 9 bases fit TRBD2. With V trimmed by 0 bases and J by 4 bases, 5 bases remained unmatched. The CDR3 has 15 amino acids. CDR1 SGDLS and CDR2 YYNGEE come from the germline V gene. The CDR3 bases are TGTGCCAGCAGCGTAGATCTAGCGGGACCATACGAGCAGTACTTC. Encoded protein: CASSVDLAGPYEQYF.

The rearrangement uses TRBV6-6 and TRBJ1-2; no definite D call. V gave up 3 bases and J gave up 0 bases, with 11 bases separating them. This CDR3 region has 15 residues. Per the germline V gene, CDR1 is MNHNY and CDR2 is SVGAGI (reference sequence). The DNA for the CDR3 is TGTGCCAGCAGTTATCTAACGGACCCTAACTATGGCTACACCTTC. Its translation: CASSYLTDPNYGYTF.

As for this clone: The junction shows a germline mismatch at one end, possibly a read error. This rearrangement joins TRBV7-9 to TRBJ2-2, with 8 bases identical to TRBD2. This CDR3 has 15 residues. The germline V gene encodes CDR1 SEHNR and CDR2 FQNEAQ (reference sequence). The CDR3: CASSPSGGNTGELLF. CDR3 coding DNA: TGTGCCAGCAGCCCGAGCGGGGGTAACACCGGGGAGCTGCTTTTT. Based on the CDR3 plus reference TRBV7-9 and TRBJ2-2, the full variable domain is DTGVSQNPRHKITKRGQNVTFRCDPISEHNRLYWYRQTLGQGPEFLTYFQNEAQLEKSRLLSDRFSAERPKGSFSTLEIQRTEQGDSAMYLCASSPSGGNTGELLFGEGSRLTVL.

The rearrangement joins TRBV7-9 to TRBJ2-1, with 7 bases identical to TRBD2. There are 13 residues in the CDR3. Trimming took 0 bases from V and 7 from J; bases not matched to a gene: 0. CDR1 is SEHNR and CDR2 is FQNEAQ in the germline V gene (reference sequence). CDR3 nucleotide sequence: TGTGCCAGCAGCTTAGCGCGGGGGAATGAGCAGTTCTTC. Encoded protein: CASSLARGNEQFF.

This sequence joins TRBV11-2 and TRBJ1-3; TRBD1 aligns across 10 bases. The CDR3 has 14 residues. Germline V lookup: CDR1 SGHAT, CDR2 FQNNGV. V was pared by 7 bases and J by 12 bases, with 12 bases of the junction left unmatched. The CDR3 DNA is TGTGCCAGCAAAGGACAGGGGGAGTCTATTGACATATATTTT. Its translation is CASKGQGESIDIYF.

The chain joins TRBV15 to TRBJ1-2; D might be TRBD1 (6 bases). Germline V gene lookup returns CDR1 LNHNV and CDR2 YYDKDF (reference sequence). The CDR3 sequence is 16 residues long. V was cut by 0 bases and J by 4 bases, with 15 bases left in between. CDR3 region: CATSRDLGQSFYGYTF. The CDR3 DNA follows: TGTGCCACCAGCAGAGATCTGGGACAATCCTTCTATGGCTACACCTTC.

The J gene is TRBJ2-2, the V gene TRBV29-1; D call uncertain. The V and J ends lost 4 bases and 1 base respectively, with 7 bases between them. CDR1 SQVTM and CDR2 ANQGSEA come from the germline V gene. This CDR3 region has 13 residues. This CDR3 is CSVGSRNTGELFF. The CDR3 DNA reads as TGCAGCGTTGGCTCTAGGAACACCGGGGAGCTGTTTTTT.

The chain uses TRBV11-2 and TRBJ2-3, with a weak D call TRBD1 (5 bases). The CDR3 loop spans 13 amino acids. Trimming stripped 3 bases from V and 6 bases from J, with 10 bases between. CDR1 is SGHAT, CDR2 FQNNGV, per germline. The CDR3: CASSLWTKDTQYF. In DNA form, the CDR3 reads TGTGCCAGCAGCTTGTGGACAAAGGATACGCAGTATTTT.

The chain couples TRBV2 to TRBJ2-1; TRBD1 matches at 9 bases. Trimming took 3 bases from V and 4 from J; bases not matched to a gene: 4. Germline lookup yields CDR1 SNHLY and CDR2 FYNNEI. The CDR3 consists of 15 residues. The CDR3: CASSDDGTGYNEQFF. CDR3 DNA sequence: TGTGCCAGCAGTGATGATGGGACAGGGTACAATGAGCAGTTCTTC.